The T cell receptor (beta chain) under discussion was sequenced for a study of T cells after yellow fever vaccination. This clonotype has more than one count but fewer than ten. In TCRdb, the 5' RACE reads were re-called with MiXCR into one record per CDR3 protein. This table holds around 250,000 distinct CDR3 sequences, about 5.2% found once. Germline V CDR1 and CDR2: SGHKS, YYEKEE (reference sequence). The CDR3 runs to 15 residues. Trimming removed 4 bases from V and 4 bases from J, with 17 bases in between. The clonotype originates from a man aged 18 to 29 who received the YFV17D yellow fever vaccine. Specimen: CD4+ T cells sorted from PBMCs, collected on the day of the yellow fever booster vaccination. The V gene is TRBV5-5, the J gene TRBJ2-5; D possibly corresponds to TRBD2 (7 bases). CDR3 DNA: TGTGCCAGCAGCCCCGGTGGGGGGGGCGCAGAGACCCAGTACTTC. Protein: CASSPGGGGAETQYF.